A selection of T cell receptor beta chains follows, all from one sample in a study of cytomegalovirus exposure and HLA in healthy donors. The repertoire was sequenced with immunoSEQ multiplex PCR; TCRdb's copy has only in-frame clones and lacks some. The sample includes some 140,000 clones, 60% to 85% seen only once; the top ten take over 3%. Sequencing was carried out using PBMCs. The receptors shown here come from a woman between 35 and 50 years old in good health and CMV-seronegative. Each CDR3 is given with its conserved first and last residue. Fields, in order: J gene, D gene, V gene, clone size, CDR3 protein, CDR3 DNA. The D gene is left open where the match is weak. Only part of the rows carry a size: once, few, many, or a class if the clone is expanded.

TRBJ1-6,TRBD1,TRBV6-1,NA,CASTGTEGNSPLHF,TGTGCCAGCACTGGGACAGAGGGGAATTCACCCCTCCACTTT
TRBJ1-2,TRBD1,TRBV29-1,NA,CSVRDRENYGYTF,TGCAGCGTTCGGGACAGGGAAAACTATGGCTACACCTTC
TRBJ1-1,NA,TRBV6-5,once,CASSYVRTERTEAFF,TGTGCCAGCAGTTACGTCAGGACAGAACGCACTGAAGCTTTCTTT
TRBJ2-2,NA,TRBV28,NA,CASSPTFITGELFF,TGTGCCAGCAGTCCGACATTTATCACCGGGGAGCTGTTTTTT
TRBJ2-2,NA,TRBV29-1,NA,CSVGGRAGELFF,TGCAGCGTTGGGGGCAGGGCCGGGGAGCTGTTTTTT
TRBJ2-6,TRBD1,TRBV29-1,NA,CSVVGTGASGANVLTF,TGCAGCGTTGTTGGGACAGGAGCCTCTGGGGCCAACGTCCTGACTTTC
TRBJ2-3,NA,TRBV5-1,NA,CASSAQTGQSTDTQYF,TGCGCCAGCAGCGCCCAGACAGGACAGAGCACAGATACGCAGTATTTT
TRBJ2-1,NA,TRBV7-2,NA,CASSSRTYSYNEQFF,TGTGCCAGCAGCTCTAGGACTTACTCCTACAATGAGCAGTTCTTC
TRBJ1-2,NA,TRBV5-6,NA,CASSEGDVGGYTF,TGTGCCAGCAGCGAGGGGGACGTCGGGGGCTACACCTTC
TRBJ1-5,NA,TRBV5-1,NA,CASSLEGVVDQPQHF,TGCGCCAGCAGCTTGGAGGGGGTCGTGGATCAGCCCCAGCATTTT
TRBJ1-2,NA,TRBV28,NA,CASSFGSYGYTF,TGTGCCAGCAGTTTTGGGAGCTATGGCTACACCTTC
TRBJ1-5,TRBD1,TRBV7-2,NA,CASSSYRGAGVPQHF,TGTGCCAGCAGCTCCTACAGGGGCGCAGGGGTGCCCCAGCATTTT
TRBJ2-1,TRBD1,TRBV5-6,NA,CASSLTAGGGEQFF,TGTGCCAGCAGCTTAACCGCAGGGGGCGGTGAGCAGTTCTTC
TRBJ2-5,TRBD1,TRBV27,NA,CASSHATGTVATQYF,TGTGCCAGCAGCCACGCCACCGGGACAGTAGCGACCCAGTACTTC
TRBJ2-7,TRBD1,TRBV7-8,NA,CASSWGQGYEQYF,TGTGCCAGCAGCTGGGGACAGGGCTACGAGCAGTACTTC
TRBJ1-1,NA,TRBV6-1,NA,CATWEEWDTEAFF,TGTGCCACCTGGGAGGAGTGGGACACTGAAGCTTTCTTT
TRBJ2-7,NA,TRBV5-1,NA,CASSPAADRYSYEQYF,TGCGCCAGCAGCCCGGCTGCGGACAGATACTCCTACGAGCAGTACTTC
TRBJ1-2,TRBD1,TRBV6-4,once,CASSESTGTANYGYTF,TGTGCCAGCAGTGAATCCACCGGGACAGCTAACTATGGCTACACCTTC
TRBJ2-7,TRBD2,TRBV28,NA,CASSGLVNEQYF,TGTGCCAGCAGCGGACTAGTGAACGAGCAGTACTTC
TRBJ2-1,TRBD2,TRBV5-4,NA,CASSPKAGGLHNEQFF,TGTGCCAGCAGCCCTAAGGCGGGGGGCCTACACAATGAGCAGTTCTTC
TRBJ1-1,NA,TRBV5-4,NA,CASSLSRVGSTEAFF,TGTGCCAGCAGCTTGTCACGGGTTGGGAGCACTGAAGCTTTCTTT
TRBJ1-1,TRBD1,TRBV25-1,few,CASSDPTGGDTEAFF,TGTGCCAGCAGTGACCCGACAGGGGGGGACACTGAAGCTTTCTTT
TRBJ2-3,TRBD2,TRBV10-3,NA,CAISDLLAGAGEDTQYF,TGTGCCATCAGTGATTTACTAGCGGGAGCGGGAGAAGATACGCAGTATTTT
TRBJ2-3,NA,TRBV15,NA,CATSRLRGAVGADTQYF,TGTGCCACCAGCAGGCTGCGCGGAGCCGTGGGGGCGGATACGCAGTATTTT
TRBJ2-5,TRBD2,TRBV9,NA,CASSVDLAGGLVETQYF,TGTGCCAGCAGCGTAGATCTAGCGGGAGGGTTGGTAGAGACCCAGTACTTC
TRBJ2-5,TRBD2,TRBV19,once,CATAGGPVETQYF,TGTGCCACCGCGGGGGGGCCGGTAGAGACCCAGTACTTC
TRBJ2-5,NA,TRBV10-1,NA,CASSERGAGETQYF,TGCGCCAGCAGTGAGCGGGGAGCTGGGGAGACCCAGTACTTC
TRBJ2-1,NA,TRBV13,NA,CASSFPNGLRDRDNEQFF,TGTGCCAGCAGCTTCCCCAACGGCCTGCGGGATAGGGACAATGAGCAGTTCTTC
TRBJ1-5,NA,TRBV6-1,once,CASSEVPRDRILQPQHF,TGTGCCAGCAGTGAAGTACCACGCGACAGGATCCTCCAGCCCCAGCATTTT
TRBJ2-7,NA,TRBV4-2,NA,CASSQERLSYEQYF,TGTGCCAGCAGCCAAGAACGACTGTCCTACGAGCAGTACTTC
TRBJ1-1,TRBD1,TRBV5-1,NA,CASSPGTGGGLITEAFF,TGCGCCAGCAGCCCCGGGACAGGGGGCGGGTTGATCACTGAAGCTTTCTTT
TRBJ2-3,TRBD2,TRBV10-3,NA,CAISILGGRRDTQYF,TGTGCCATCAGTATATTGGGAGGGAGGAGAGATACGCAGTATTTT
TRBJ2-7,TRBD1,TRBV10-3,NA,CAISPTGGIMYF,TGTGCCATCAGCCCGACAGGGGGCATTATGTACTTC
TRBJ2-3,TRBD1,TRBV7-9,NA,CASSLGQGAIDTQYF,TGTGCCAGCAGCTTAGGGCAGGGGGCTATAGATACGCAGTATTTT
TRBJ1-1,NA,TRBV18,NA,CASSQGEGPSEAFF,TGTGCCAGCTCACAGGGGGAAGGCCCCTCTGAGGCTTTCTTT
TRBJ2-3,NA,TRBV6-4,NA,CASSDGGSADTQYF,TGTGCCAGCAGTGACGGCGGGTCGGCAGATACGCAGTATTTT
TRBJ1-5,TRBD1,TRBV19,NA,CASSIREQGKDQPQHF,TGTGCCAGTAGTATTCGGGAACAGGGGAAGGATCAGCCCCAGCATTTT
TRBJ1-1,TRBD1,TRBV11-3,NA,CASSLQGEAFF,TGTGCCAGCAGCCTACAGGGGGAAGCTTTCTTT
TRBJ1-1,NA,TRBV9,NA,CASSVGGVFTEAFF,TGTGCCAGCAGCGTAGGCGGGGTGTTCACTGAAGCTTTCTTT
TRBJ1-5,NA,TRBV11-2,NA,CASSISPRKGVPQHF,TGTGCCAGCAGTATTTCCCCGAGGAAAGGGGTGCCCCAGCATTTT
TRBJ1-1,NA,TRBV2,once,CASRGTAGRLNTEAFF,TGTGCCAGCAGGGGAACAGCGGGCCGGTTGAACACTGAAGCTTTCTTT
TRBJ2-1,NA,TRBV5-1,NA,CASTVPGSYNEQFF,TGCGCCAGCACCGTGCCGGGCTCCTACAATGAGCAGTTCTTC
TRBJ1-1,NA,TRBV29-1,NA,CSVVEGLVMNTEAFF,TGCAGCGTTGTGGAGGGGTTAGTGATGAACACTGAAGCTTTCTTT
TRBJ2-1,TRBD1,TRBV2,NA,CASIPATGGSYNEQFF,TGTGCCAGCATTCCGGCGACAGGGGGGTCCTACAATGAGCAGTTCTTC
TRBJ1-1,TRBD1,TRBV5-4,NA,CASSLDRGGTEAFF,TGTGCCAGCAGCCTGGACAGGGGGGGCACTGAAGCTTTCTTT
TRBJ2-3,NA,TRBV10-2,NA,CASGGSTDTQYF,TGCGCCAGCGGGGGGAGCACAGATACGCAGTATTTT